This is a list of T cell receptor beta chains from one sample in a study of PD-1 blockade in classical Hodgkin lymphoma. Method: immunoSEQ multiplex PCR; TCRdb's copy keeps in-frame clones and lacks some. The sample has 95,000 to 100,000 clones, around 89% seen once. Sequenced material: peripheral blood mononuclear cells (PBMCs), taken before the second cycle of nivolumab. The receptors here all came from a human donor with classical Hodgkin lymphoma. CDR3s leave out the opening cysteine and the closing phenylalanine or tryptophan. The order of the fields is clone size, J gene, V gene, CDR3 protein. Size is omitted from some rows. Given values are once, few, many or a class for expanded clones.

abundance: .; j_gene: TRBJ1-3; v_gene: TRBV11-2; CDR3aa: ASSWGQGFSGNTIY
abundance: .; j_gene: TRBJ2-6; v_gene: TRBV2; CDR3aa: ARKKGALGANVLT
abundance: .; j_gene: TRBJ2-2; v_gene: TRBV10-1; CDR3aa: ASRQDRAGELF
abundance: .; j_gene: TRBJ1-6; v_gene: TRBV28; CDR3aa: ASSLGTGGNSPLH
abundance: .; j_gene: TRBJ2-7; v_gene: TRBV7-2; CDR3aa: ASSPRDYYSYEQY
abundance: many; j_gene: TRBJ2-7; v_gene: TRBV27; CDR3aa: ASSERTGGIYEQY
abundance: .; j_gene: TRBJ2-1; v_gene: TRBV30; CDR3aa: AWIQQDWGF
abundance: .; j_gene: TRBJ2-5; v_gene: TRBV15; CDR3aa: ATSRVKTSGGGETQY
abundance: .; j_gene: TRBJ1-1; v_gene: TRBV7-2; CDR3aa: ASSQEVRVPEAF
abundance: .; j_gene: TRBJ2-7; v_gene: TRBV30; CDR3aa: AWTGAPYEQY
abundance: .; j_gene: TRBJ1-1; v_gene: TRBV19; CDR3aa: ASSISTTEAF
abundance: .; j_gene: TRBJ2-1; v_gene: TRBV29-1; CDR3aa: SVEGDRAEQF
abundance: .; j_gene: TRBJ1-1; v_gene: TRBV4-2; CDR3aa: ASSQAGQSYTEAF
abundance: .; j_gene: TRBJ1-6; v_gene: TRBV18; CDR3aa: ASSPNRADYNSPLH
abundance: few; j_gene: TRBJ1-6; v_gene: TRBV9; CDR3aa: ASRRRDNSPLH
abundance: .; j_gene: TRBJ2-2; v_gene: TRBV18; CDR3aa: ASSQETNTGELF
abundance: .; j_gene: TRBJ2-1; v_gene: TRBV19; CDR3aa: ASSVFLLVNEQF
abundance: .; j_gene: TRBJ2-3; v_gene: TRBV19; CDR3aa: ASSNRDRGPDTQY
abundance: .; j_gene: TRBJ1-1; v_gene: TRBV19; CDR3aa: ASTGANPEAF
abundance: .; j_gene: TRBJ1-1; v_gene: TRBV4-1; CDR3aa: ASSQETVTEAF
abundance: .; j_gene: TRBJ2-3; v_gene: TRBV28; CDR3aa: ASSPAGTGGDTQY
abundance: .; j_gene: TRBJ1-1; v_gene: TRBV30; CDR3aa: AWIQNTEAF
abundance: once; j_gene: TRBJ1-1; v_gene: TRBV19; CDR3aa: ASSIRGSLNTEAF
abundance: .; j_gene: TRBJ2-1; v_gene: TRBV4-2; CDR3aa: ASSPLAGGLQEQF
abundance: few; j_gene: TRBJ2-1; v_gene: TRBV7-9; CDR3aa: ASSFNEQF
abundance: .; j_gene: TRBJ2-7; v_gene: TRBV6-5; CDR3aa: ASSYPDYEQY
abundance: .; j_gene: TRBJ1-3; v_gene: TRBV6-6; CDR3aa: ASSWTGEASGNTIY
abundance: .; j_gene: TRBJ2-1; v_gene: TRBV11-2; CDR3aa: ASSPRLAGAGGEQF
abundance: .; j_gene: TRBJ1-2; v_gene: TRBV7-3; CDR3aa: ASSLASVGQTRYGYT
abundance: .; j_gene: TRBJ1-4; v_gene: TRBV7-9; CDR3aa: ASWPPTNEKLF
abundance: .; j_gene: TRBJ2-3; v_gene: TRBV5-4; CDR3aa: ASSLGRWGTDTQY
abundance: once; j_gene: TRBJ1-5; v_gene: TRBV19; CDR3aa: ASSGYPNQPQH
abundance: .; j_gene: TRBJ1-1; v_gene: TRBV27; CDR3aa: ASSLKPLGTEAF
abundance: .; j_gene: TRBJ1-2; v_gene: TRBV30; CDR3aa: AWSIAEGYT
abundance: .; j_gene: TRBJ2-1; v_gene: TRBV28; CDR3aa: ASSLRVPSYNEQF
abundance: .; j_gene: TRBJ1-6; v_gene: TRBV2; CDR3aa: ASSLGPGSRNSPLH
abundance: .; j_gene: TRBJ2-7; v_gene: TRBV5-1; CDR3aa: ASSFWGTDEQY
abundance: .; j_gene: TRBJ2-7; v_gene: TRBV5-5; CDR3aa: ASSLAGGTYEQY
abundance: once; j_gene: TRBJ1-3; v_gene: TRBV11-2; CDR3aa: ASSLTGTQGNTIY
abundance: .; j_gene: TRBJ1-1; v_gene: TRBV9; CDR3aa: ASRPGGEMGNTEAF
abundance: .; j_gene: TRBJ2-2; v_gene: TRBV7-8; CDR3aa: ASQPYRGRDTGELF
abundance: .; j_gene: TRBJ2-5; v_gene: TRBV6-5; CDR3aa: ASSVARGEWETQY
abundance: .; j_gene: TRBJ1-3; v_gene: TRBV30; CDR3aa: AWSVHGVDTIY
abundance: .; j_gene: TRBJ2-1; v_gene: TRBV4-3; CDR3aa: ASSQWWGGTNEQF